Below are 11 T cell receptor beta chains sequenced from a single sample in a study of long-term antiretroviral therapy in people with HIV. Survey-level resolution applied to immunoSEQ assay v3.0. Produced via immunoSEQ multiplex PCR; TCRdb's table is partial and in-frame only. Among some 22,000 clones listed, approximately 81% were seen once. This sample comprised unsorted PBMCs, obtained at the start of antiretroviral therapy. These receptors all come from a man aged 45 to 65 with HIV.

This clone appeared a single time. CDR3 coding DNA: TGTGCCAGCAGCTGGGCCCGTGCTTACACTAGCACAGATACGCAGTATTTT. Encoded protein: CASSWARAYTSTDTQYF. V and J are TRBV5-6 and TRBJ2-3; no firm D call. CDR3 length equals 17 residues. Germline values: CDR1 SGHDT, CDR2 YYEEEE. The V gene lost 3 bases and the J gene lost 0 bases, with 17 bases spanning the gap.

The CDR3 spells CASSPRGESGYTF. The CDR3 DNA is TGTGCCAGCTCACCACGAGGTGAGAGTGGCTACACCTTC. The chain is built from TRBV18 and TRBJ1-2; D unclear. V lost 1 base to trimming and J lost 7 bases, with 10 bases between them. The CDR3 is 13 residues long. Germline assignment: CDR1 KGHSH and CDR2 LQKENI.

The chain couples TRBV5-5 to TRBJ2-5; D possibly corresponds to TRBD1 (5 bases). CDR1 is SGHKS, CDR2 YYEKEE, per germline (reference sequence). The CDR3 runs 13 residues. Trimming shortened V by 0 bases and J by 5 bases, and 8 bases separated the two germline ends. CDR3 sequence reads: CASSLAGMETQYF. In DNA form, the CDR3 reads TGTGCCAGCAGCTTGGCAGGGATGGAGACCCAGTACTTC.

The CDR3 DNA is TGTGCCAGCAGCCAAGAGAGCGAAGATACGCAGTATTTT. It encodes CASSQESEDTQYF. The gene calls are TRBV11-2 and TRBJ2-3; no clear D gene. The CDR3 extends over 13 amino acids. Trimming took 5 bases from V and 5 from J, leaving 11 bases between them. Per germline, CDR1 SGHAT and CDR2 FQNNGV.

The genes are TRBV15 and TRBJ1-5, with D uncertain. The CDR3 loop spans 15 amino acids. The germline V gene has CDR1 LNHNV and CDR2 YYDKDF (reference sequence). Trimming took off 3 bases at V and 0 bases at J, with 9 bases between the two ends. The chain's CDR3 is CATSRRQSSNQPQHF. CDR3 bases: TGTGCCACCAGCAGGAGGCAGTCTAGCAATCAGCCCCAGCATTTT.

CDR3 loop: CASGILRGGTDTQYF. The DNA of the CDR3 is TGTGCCAGTGGTATTCTTCGTGGGGGGACAGATACGCAGTATTTT. The chain couples TRBV28 to TRBJ2-3, with a possible D match to TRBD2 (6 bases). The germline V and J ends were trimmed by 9 bases and 3 bases, with 19 bases remaining between them. Germline CDR1 MDHEN, CDR2 SYDVKM. The CDR3 consists of 15 residues.

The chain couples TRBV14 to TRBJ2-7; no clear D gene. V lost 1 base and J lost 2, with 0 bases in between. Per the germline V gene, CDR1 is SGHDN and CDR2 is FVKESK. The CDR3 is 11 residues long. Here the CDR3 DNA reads TGTGCCAGCAGCCAAGCCTACGAGCAGTACTTC. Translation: CASSQAYEQYF.

The CDR3 spells CASSLGGDRVNGYTF. The CDR3 nucleotides read TGTGCCAGCAGCTTAGGTGGGGACAGGGTAAATGGCTACACCTTC. This chain connects TRBV7-2 to TRBJ1-2; 9 bases fit TRBD1. Germline loops: CDR1 SGHTA, CDR2 FQGNSA. The CDR3 consists of 15 residues. The junction had 6 bases not matched to a gene; V was cut back by 1 base and J by 6 bases.

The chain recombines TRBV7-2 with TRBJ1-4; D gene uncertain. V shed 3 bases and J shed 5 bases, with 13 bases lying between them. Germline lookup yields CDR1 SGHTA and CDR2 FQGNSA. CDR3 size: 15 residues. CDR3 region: CASSLAPAQNEKLFF. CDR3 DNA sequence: TGTGCCAGCAGCTTGGCGCCGGCACAGAATGAAAAACTGTTTTTT.

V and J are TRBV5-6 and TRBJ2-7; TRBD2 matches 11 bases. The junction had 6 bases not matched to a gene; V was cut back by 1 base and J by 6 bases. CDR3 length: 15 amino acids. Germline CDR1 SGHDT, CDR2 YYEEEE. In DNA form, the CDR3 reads TGTGCCAGCAGCTTGCCTAGCGGGAGGCCTAGCGAGCAGTACTTC. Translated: CASSLPSGRPSEQYF. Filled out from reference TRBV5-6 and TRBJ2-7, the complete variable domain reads DAGVTQSPTHLIKTRGQQVTLRCSPKSGHDTVSWYQQALGQGPQFIFQYYEEEERQRGNFPDRFSGHQFPNYSSELNVNALLLGDSALYLCASSLPSGRPSEQYFGPGTRLTVT.

As DNA, the CDR3 is TGTGCCATCAGTTCGGGAACTGAAGCTTTCTTT. Translating it yields CAISSGTEAFF. The chain recombines TRBV10-3 with TRBJ1-1; D gene ambiguous. The germline CDR1 and CDR2 sequences are ENHRY and SYGVKD. V shed 5 bases and J shed 5 bases, with 6 bases lying between them. This CDR3 comprises 11 residues.